This T cell receptor beta chain was observed in a study of blood T cell repertoires in COVID-19. Study-level background: PBMCs, B-cell-depleted T cells, or T cells provided the cDNA or gDNA that made up the material.

The CDR3 has 18 amino acids. Trimming stripped 4 bases from V and 3 bases from J, with 24 bases between. The germline V gene has CDR1 SGHRS and CDR2 YFSETQ. Assay used: immunoSEQ multiplex PCR; TCRdb lists only in-frame clones, some missing. The sample gives about 260,000 clones, 65% to 85% of which show up once; more than 1.5% is in the top ten. This receptor was taken from a woman between 40 and 50 years old who had recovered from COVID-19. Specimen: peripheral blood. V usage is TRBV5-1 and J usage is TRBJ2-3; possibly TRBD2 for D (6 bases). The CDR3 coding sequence is TGCGCCAGCAGCCCCCGGACTGGGCGGGGTATAGGTACAGATACGCAGTATTTT. This codes for CASSPRTGRGIGTDTQYF.